The present TCR beta chain was sequenced within a study of glioma-infiltrating T cells after dendritic cell vaccination. About the research overall: Autologous tumor lysate was loaded overnight onto monocyte-derived dendritic cells grown 7 to 8 days with IL-4 and GM-CSF. Study outcomes and limitations: Higher pretreatment TIL content predicted longer progression-free time and survival.

Only a few counts were recorded for this clone. The antigen is undetermined. The PCR used 60 V beta and 13 J beta primers. Produced via immunoSEQ multiplex PCR; TCRdb's table is partial and in-frame only. The sample contains about 100,000 clones, 80% of which appear only once. Germline V gene lookup returns CDR1 ENHRY and CDR2 SYGVKD. The CDR3 sequence is 16 residues long. V was pared by 0 bases and J by 11 bases, with 11 bases of the junction left unmatched. Stated time point: after dendritic cell vaccination, including at tumor progression/relapse. The V gene is TRBV10-3, the J gene TRBJ2-1; 9 bases map to TRBD2. Sequenced here: blood, sampled after dendritic cell vaccination. The origin of this receptor is a human donor with glioblastoma. CDR3 in amino acids: CAISESKGDAGGKQFF. DNA for the CDR3: TGTGCCATCAGTGAGTCAAAAGGGGACGCGGGGGGGAAGCAGTTCTTC.